This TCR beta chain comes out of a study of blood T cell repertoires in COVID-19 (dated by TCRdb to the early 2020s). Study-wide context: Samples covering the acute and convalescent phases of COVID-19 were provided by collaborators in the United States, Italy and Spain. A de-identified subject ID, COVID-19 status, age in years and sex were almost always included in the sample metadata. The repertoires were released in a freely available public database intended as a resource for research on the immune response to SARS-CoV-2. The material from the prospective study consisted of cDNA or gDNA derived from T cells, B-cell-depleted T cells, or PBMCs. Where available, HLA class I and class II types were taken from metadata supplied by the sample provider and were not determined by assay-based typing. Deeply sampled blood TCRbeta repertoires from subjects exposed to, actively infected with, or recovered from COVID-19 were included in the dataset. The samples were drawn from the first 160 participants of the ongoing ImmuneRACE study and from roughly 1,300 subjects provided by 6 global collaborators.

A note on this clone: It lacks a known antigen. Per-base qualities were not stored, and no clone one base away is much larger.

The research as a whole found: How much clinical and demographic metadata was included differed by source and by participant, and the metadata was provided uncurated.

Each collaborating institution followed its own protocols to collect whole blood in K2EDTA tubes. Collaborator samples were shipped for TCRbeta analysis as frozen whole blood, isolated PBMCs, or DNA extracted from either sample type. TCRbeta CDR3 regions were amplified from genomic DNA by means of the immunoSEQ Assay, a bias-controlled multiplex PCR. The study's processing was this. Within the assay, amplification of reference gene primers was used to estimate how many nucleated cells each sample contained. Sequence reads were collapsed and filtered to measure the absolute abundance of every unique TCRbeta CDR3 rearrangement. For each sample, productive Simpson clonality was calculated as the square root of Simpson's diversity index across productive rearrangements. Sourced from immuneACCESS, this table was stored by TCRdb with only in-frame sequences that have V and J called. A share of the clones is absent; for the studies checked, an unresolved V gene accounts for under half, and the remainder has no known explanation. V and J calls and clone size are those listed in that table; D and trimming were worked out from the DNA. This sample is represented by about 24,000 clones; about 87% of them were singletons. The biggest ten clones account for around 25% of the sample.

Trimming costs V 1 base and J 0 bases, and their ends lie 15 bases apart. There are 17 amino acids in the CDR3, from cysteine to phenylalanine inclusive. The kept DNA is CDR3 alone, 51 bases in frame from the first base. For CDR1 and CDR2, the germline V gene lists SGHRS and YFSETQ. The sequenced material came from peripheral blood. This clonotype was sampled from a human donor with active COVID-19. The donor label of this sample is uncertain. The chain joins TRBV5-1 to TRBJ2-3; TRBD1 might be the D gene, on 6 matching bases. CDR3 protein: CASSLNSGQGSTDTQYF. The sequenced DNA: TGCGCCAGCAGCTTGAACTCCGGGCAGGGGAGCACAGATACGCAGTATTTT.